This T cell receptor (beta chain) was observed in a study of blood T cell repertoires in COVID-19 (dated by TCRdb to about 2020). Turning to the overall study: Collaborator samples came from the United States, Italy and Spain and covered acute and convalescent phases of COVID-19. The prospective study material was composed of cDNA or gDNA derived from T cells, B-cell-depleted T cells, or PBMCs. Subjects who had been exposed to COVID-19, were actively infected with it, or had recovered from it provided the deeply sampled blood TCRbeta repertoires that made up the dataset. The repertoires were released in a freely available public database meant as a resource for research on the immune response to SARS-CoV-2. Samples came from the ongoing ImmuneRACE study (first 160 participants) plus 1,254 subjects from 6 global collaborators. Nearly every sample came with metadata listing a de-identified subject ID, COVID-19 status, age in years and sex. Where available, HLA class I and class II types were obtained from metadata supplied by the sample provider rather than from assay-based typing.

TCRbeta CDR3 regions were amplified from genomic DNA by means of the immunoSEQ Assay, a bias-controlled multiplex PCR. In the paper's pipeline: The number of nucleated cells in each sample was estimated from the amplification of reference gene primers within the assay. Sequence reads were collapsed and filtered to measure the absolute abundance of every unique TCRbeta CDR3 rearrangement. For each sample, productive Simpson clonality was calculated as the square root of Simpson's diversity index across productive rearrangements. TCRdb took this table from immuneACCESS and kept in-frame rearrangements with V and J called. Such tables lack part of the clones; where checked against another copy, unresolved V genes explain under half of the gap, and the rest is unexplained. The V and J calls and clone size come from that table; D and trimming were worked out from the DNA. In all, the sample holds 220,000 or so clones, and under 90% of those were seen once. The leading ten clones occupy roughly 3.5% of the sample.

General study outcomes and caveats: Clinical and demographic metadata were provided uncurated, with the amount varying by source and participant.

For CDR1 and CDR2, the germline V gene (reference sequence) lists SGHNT and YYREEE. V is reduced by 2 bases and J by 1 base, leaving a spacing of 17 bases between them. Measured from the cysteine to the phenylalanine, the CDR3 is 17 residues long. Only the CDR3 region is kept as DNA, spanning 51 bases read in frame from base 1. In the prospective study, participants were 18 to 89 years old, resided in fewer than 25 geographic areas of the United States, and were enrolled through a virtual design. In the prospective study, cohorts were assigned on the basis of participant-reported clinical history obtained from a screening survey and a study questionnaire. Recovered participants in ImmuneRACE Cohort 3 were defined as having two consecutive negative NP/OP PCR tests, clearance from a healthcare professional, or resolution of symptoms. In the prospective study, mobile phlebotomists collected whole blood, serum and a nasopharyngeal or oropharyngeal swab from each participant. Additional blood draws and questionnaires over an approximately 2-month period could optionally be provided by prospective study participants. Before DNA extraction, blood samples from the prospective study were shipped at room temperature or frozen.

Note on this clone: Its recognized antigen is unknown. The record has no base qualities; no much larger clone is one base away.

This clonotype was sampled from a woman aged 55-69 years who had recovered from COVID-19. Material: PBMCs or T cells enriched from blood (not recorded which). The rearranged segments are TRBV5-4 and TRBJ2-3; TRBD1 could be the D gene, as 6 bases match. The DNA sequence is given as TGTGCCAGCAGCTTAGGGCCCTCAGGGGCCGGCACAGATACGCAGTATTTT. This translates into CASSLGPSGAGTDTQYF.